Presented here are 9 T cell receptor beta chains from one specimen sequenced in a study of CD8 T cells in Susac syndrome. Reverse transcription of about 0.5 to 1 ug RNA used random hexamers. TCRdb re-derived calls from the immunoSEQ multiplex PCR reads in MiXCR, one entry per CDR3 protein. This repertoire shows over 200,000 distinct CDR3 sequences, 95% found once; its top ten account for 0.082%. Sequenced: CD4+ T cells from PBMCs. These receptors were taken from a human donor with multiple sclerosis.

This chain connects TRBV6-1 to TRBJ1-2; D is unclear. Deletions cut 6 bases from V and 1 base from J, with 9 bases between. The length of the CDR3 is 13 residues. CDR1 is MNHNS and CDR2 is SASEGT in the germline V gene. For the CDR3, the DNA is TGTGCCAGCAGGACGGCCATTAACTATGGCTACACCTTC. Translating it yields CASRTAINYGYTF.

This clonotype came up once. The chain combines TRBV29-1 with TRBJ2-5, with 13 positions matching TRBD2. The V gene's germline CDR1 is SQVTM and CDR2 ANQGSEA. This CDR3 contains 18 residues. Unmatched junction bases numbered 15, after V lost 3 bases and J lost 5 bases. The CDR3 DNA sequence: TGCAGCGTTGAGGCCGGACTAGCGGGGGACTTCGCTGGCGAGACCCAGTACTTC. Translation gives CSVEAGLAGDFAGETQYF.

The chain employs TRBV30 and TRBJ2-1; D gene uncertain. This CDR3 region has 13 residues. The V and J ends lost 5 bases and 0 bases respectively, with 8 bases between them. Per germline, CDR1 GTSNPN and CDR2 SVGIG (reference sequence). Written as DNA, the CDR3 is TGTGCCTGGTCCGCCCGCTCCTACAATGAGCAGTTCTTC. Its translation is CAWSARSYNEQFF.

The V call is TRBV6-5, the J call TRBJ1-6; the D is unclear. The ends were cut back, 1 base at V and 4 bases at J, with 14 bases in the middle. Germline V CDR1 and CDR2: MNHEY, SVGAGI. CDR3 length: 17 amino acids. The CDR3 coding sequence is TGTGCCAGCAGTTACTTAAGGGAGTGGTTATATAATTCACCCCTCCACTTT. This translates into CASSYLREWLYNSPLHF.

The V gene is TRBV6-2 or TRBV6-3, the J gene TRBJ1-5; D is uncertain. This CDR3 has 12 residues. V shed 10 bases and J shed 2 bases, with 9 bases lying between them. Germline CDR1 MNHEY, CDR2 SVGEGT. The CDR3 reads CATKDGNQPQHF. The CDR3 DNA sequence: TGTGCCACCAAGGATGGCAATCAGCCCCAGCATTTT.

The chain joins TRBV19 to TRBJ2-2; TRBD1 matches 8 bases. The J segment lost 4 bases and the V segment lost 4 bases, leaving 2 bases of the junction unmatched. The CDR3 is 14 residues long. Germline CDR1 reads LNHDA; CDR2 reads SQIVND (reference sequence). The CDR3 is CASSTDRGTGELFF. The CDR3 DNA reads TGTGCCAGTAGTACCGACAGGGGCACCGGGGAGCTGTTTTTT.

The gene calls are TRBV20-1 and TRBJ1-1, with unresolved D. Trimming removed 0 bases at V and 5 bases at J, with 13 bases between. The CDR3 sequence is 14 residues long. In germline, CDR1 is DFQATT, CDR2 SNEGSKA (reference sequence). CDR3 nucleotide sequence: TGCAGTGCTAGAGATCTGCGGGGAGGGACTGAAGCTTTCTTT. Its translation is CSARDLRGGTEAFF.

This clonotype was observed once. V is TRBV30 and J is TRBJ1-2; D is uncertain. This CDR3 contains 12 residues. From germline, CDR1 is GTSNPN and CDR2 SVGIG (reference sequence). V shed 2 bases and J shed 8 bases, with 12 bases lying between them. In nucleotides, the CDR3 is TGTGCCTGGAGTAACCGCCCCCCGGGCTACACCTTC. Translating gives CAWSNRPPGYTF.

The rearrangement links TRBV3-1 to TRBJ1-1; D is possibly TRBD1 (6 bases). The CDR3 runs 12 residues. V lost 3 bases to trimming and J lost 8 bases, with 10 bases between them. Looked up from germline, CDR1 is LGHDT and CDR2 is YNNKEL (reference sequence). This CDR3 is CASSQGGWEAFF. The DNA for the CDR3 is TGTGCCAGCAGCCAGGGGGGCTGGGAAGCTTTCTTT.